The rows below give T cell receptor beta chains drawn from one sample of a study of blood T cell repertoires in COVID-19. Sequencing was performed with immunoSEQ multiplex PCR; in TCRdb, only in-frame clones are kept and a portion is missing. The repertoire holds more than 60,000 clones, 82% seen once, with roughly an eighth in the top ten. Material: peripheral blood. The receptors here all came from an elderly woman with acute or convalescent COVID-19. CDR3s include the opening cysteine and the closing phenylalanine or tryptophan. The D gene is left open where the match is weak. Size tells how often a clone was seen (once, few, many) or the class of an expanded clone, and some rows leave it out.

v_gene	abundance	d_gene	j_gene	CDR3nt	CDR3aa
TRBV29-1	.	.	TRBJ1-1	TGCAGCCTCCGTGAGCGGGGGAACACTGAAGCTTTCTTT	CSLRERGNTEAFF
TRBV19	.	TRBD2	TRBJ2-1	TGTGCCAGTAGTATCAGCGGGAACAATGAGCAGTTCTTC	CASSISGNNEQFF
TRBV2	.	.	TRBJ2-7	TGTGCCAGCAGTGTTATACGGTCGGCCTACGAGCAGTACTTC	CASSVIRSAYEQYF
TRBV3-1/TRBV3-2	.	TRBD2	TRBJ2-7	TGTGCCAGCAGCCAAGCAACTAGCGGGAGGGCCGGAAACTACGAGCAGTACTTC	CASSQATSGRAGNYEQYF
TRBV6-6	few	.	TRBJ1-2	TGTGCCAGCAGTATCACCATCGGGACAAATTATGGCTACACCTTC	CASSITIGTNYGYTF
TRBV19	.	TRBD2	TRBJ2-2	TGTGCCAGTAGCCGTGGGACTATGAACACCGGGGAGCTGTTTTTT	CASSRGTMNTGELFF
TRBV3-1/TRBV3-2	.	.	TRBJ2-3	TGTGCCAGCAGCCAGTGGGGAGAGAGCACAGATACGCAGTATTTT	CASSQWGESTDTQYF
TRBV3-1/TRBV3-2	once	.	TRBJ1-3	TGTGCCAGCAGGCCCACAGGGTCCTCTGGAAACACCATATATTTT	CASRPTGSSGNTIYF
TRBV12-3/TRBV12-4	.	.	TRBJ1-2	TGTGCCAGTAGACACACTCCAAACGGTGGCTACACCTTC	CASRHTPNGGYTF
TRBV5-1	.	.	TRBJ2-2	TGCGCCAGCAGCGACGGAGTAAACACCGGGGAGCTGTTTTTT	CASSDGVNTGELFF
TRBV12-5	once	TRBD1	TRBJ1-1	TGTGCTAGTGGTTTGGAACTCGGGACAGGGAGGACTGAAGCTTTCTTT	CASGLELGTGRTEAFF
TRBV20-1	.	TRBD1	TRBJ2-5	TGCAGTGCTCCGGGACAGCAGTTGCAGTACTTC	CSAPGQQLQYF
TRBV5-1	.	.	TRBJ1-2	TGCGCCAGCAGCGGGGGGTCAGGATTTAACTATGGCTACACCTTC	CASSGGSGFNYGYTF
TRBV19	.	TRBD1	TRBJ2-2	TGTGCCAGTAGCACGCTTGGGACAGGGCGAACCGGGGAGCTGTTTTTT	CASSTLGTGRTGELFF
TRBV9	.	TRBD1	TRBJ1-6	TGTGCCAGCAGCGGCGGGACAGGGGGCTCACCCCTCCACTTT	CASSGGTGGSPLHF
TRBV4-1	once	.	TRBJ2-3	TGCGCCAGCAGCCAAGATCGTCTCAGGTGGAGCACAGATACGCAGTATTTT	CASSQDRLRWSTDTQYF
TRBV7-8	.	TRBD1	TRBJ1-1	TGTGCCAGCAGCTCGCCGACAGGGATGAACACTGAAGCTTTCTTT	CASSSPTGMNTEAFF
TRBV5-1	.	.	TRBJ2-7	TGCGCCAGCAGCTTGGCCCGGGGTACCTACGAGCAGTACTTC	CASSLARGTYEQYF
TRBV7-6	.	TRBD2	TRBJ2-1	TGTGCCAGCAGCTTAGGCAGCGGGAGTTACAATGAGCAGTTCTTC	CASSLGSGSYNEQFF
TRBV11-3	.	.	TRBJ2-7	TGTGCCAGCTCTACTAGCTTGTTGGACGAGCAGTACTTC	CASSTSLLDEQYF
TRBV5-4	few	.	TRBJ2-7	TGTGCCAGCAGCTTGGATTTGGAGCGGGCGACCTCCTACGAGCAGTACTTC	CASSLDLERATSYEQYF
TRBV28	.	.	TRBJ1-2	TGTGCCAGCAGTTTGACAGCTGTAGGTCAAGGTGGCTACACCTTC	CASSLTAVGQGGYTF
TRBV20-1	.	TRBD2	TRBJ2-1	TGCAGTGCTAGTTACGGACTAGCGGGTCGGGGGGATGAGCAGTTCTTC	CSASYGLAGRGDEQFF
TRBV3-1/TRBV3-2	.	TRBD2	TRBJ2-3	TGTGCCAGCAGCCTACTAGCGGGAGGGCCCGCAGATACGCAGTATTTT	CASSLLAGGPADTQYF
TRBV5-4	.	.	TRBJ1-4	TGTGCCAGCAGCTATACACAAGCAACTAATGAAAAACTGTTTTTT	CASSYTQATNEKLFF
TRBV14	.	.	TRBJ1-6	TGTGCCAGCAGCTATCGGGGGGGGAGCTCTTCACCCCTCCACTTT	CASSYRGGSSSPLHF
TRBV6-6	few	.	TRBJ2-5	TGTGCCAGCAGTTACGGACAGTACCAAGAGACCCAGTACTTC	CASSYGQYQETQYF
TRBV6-1	.	.	TRBJ1-1	TGTGCCAGCAGTGAGGTTCAGGGGAACACTGAAGCTTTCTTT	CASSEVQGNTEAFF
TRBV2	.	TRBD2	TRBJ2-5	TGTGCCAGCAGTGAAGCCTTCGGACTAGCGGGAGAGACCCAGTACTTC	CASSEAFGLAGETQYF
TRBV29-1	.	.	TRBJ2-5	TGCAGCGTTGTACACCTACGACAGCAAGAGACCCAGTACTTC	CSVVHLRQQETQYF
TRBV19	.	.	TRBJ2-5	TGTGCCAGTAGTAGAGGGCGGAGGGTTCAAGAGACCCAGTACTTC	CASSRGRRVQETQYF
TRBV5-4	.	TRBD2	TRBJ2-5	TGTGCCAGCAGCGCAAGGGGAGGGGAGACCCAGTACTTC	CASSARGGETQYF
TRBV6-6	.	TRBD1	TRBJ1-6	TGTGCCAGCAGCTTCAGCCAATCGACAGGGAGCTCCTATAATTCACCCCTCCACTTT	CASSFSQSTGSSYNSPLHF
TRBV2	.	.	TRBJ1-5	TGTGCCAGCAGTGAATACAGGGCAGGCAATCAGCCCCAGCATTTT	CASSEYRAGNQPQHF
TRBV19	.	.	TRBJ1-2	TGTGCCAGTAGAGGGGAACATCTCTATGGCTACACCTTC	CASRGEHLYGYTF